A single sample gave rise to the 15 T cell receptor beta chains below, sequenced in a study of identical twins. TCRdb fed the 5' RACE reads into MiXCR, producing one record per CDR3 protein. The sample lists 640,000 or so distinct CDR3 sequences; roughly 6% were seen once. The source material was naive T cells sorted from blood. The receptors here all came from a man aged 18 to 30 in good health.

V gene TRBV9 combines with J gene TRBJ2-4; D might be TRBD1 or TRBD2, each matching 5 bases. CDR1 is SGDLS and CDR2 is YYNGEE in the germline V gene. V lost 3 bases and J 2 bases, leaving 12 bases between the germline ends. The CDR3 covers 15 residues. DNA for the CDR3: TGTGCCAGCAGCGAGAGGGGTGTAACCAAAAACATTCAGTACTTC. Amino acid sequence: CASSERGVTKNIQYF.

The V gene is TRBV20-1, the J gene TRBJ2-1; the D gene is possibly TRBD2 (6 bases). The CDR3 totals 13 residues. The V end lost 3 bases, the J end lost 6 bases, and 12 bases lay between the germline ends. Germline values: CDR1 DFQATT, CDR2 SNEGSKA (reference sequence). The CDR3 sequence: CSASALGGNEQFF. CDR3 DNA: TGCAGTGCTAGTGCCTTGGGGGGCAATGAGCAGTTCTTC.

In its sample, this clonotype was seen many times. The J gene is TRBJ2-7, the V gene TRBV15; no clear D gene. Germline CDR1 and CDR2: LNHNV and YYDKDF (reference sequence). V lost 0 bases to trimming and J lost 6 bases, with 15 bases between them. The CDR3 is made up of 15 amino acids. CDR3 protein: CATSRDRFGSGEQYF. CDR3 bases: TGTGCCACCAGCAGAGATCGGTTTGGTTCGGGCGAGCAGTACTTC.

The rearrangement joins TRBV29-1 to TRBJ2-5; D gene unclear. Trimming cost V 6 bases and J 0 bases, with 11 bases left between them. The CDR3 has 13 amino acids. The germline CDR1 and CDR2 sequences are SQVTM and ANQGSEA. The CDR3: CSVPSRHQETQYF. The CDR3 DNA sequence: TGCAGCGTCCCCAGCAGACACCAAGAGACCCAGTACTTC.

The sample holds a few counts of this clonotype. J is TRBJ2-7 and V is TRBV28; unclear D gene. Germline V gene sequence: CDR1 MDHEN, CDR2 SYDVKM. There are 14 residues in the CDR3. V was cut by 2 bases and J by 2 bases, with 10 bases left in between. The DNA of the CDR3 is TGTGCCAGCAGTTTAATTAGTGGCCCCTACGAGCAGTACTTC. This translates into CASSLISGPYEQYF.

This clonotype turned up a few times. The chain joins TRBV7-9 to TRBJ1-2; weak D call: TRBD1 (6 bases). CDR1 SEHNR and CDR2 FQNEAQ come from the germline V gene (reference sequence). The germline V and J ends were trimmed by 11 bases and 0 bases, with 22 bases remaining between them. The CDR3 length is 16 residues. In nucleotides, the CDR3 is TGTGCCGGCCAAGCGACGGACAGCTCTGCTAACTATGGCTACACCTTC. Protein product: CAGQATDSSANYGYTF.

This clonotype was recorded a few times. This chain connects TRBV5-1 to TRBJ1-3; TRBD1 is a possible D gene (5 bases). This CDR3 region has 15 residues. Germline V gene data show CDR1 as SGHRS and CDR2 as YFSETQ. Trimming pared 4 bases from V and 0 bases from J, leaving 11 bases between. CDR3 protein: CASSDPTASGNTIYF. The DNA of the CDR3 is TGCGCCAGCAGCGACCCGACAGCCTCTGGAAACACCATATATTTT.

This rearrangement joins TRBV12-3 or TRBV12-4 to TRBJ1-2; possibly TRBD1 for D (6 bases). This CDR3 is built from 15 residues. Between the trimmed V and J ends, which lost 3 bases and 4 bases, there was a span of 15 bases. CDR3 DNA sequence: TGTGCCAGCAGTTTCGGGGGGGCGCGCGGCTATGGCTACACCTTC. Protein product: CASSFGGARGYGYTF.

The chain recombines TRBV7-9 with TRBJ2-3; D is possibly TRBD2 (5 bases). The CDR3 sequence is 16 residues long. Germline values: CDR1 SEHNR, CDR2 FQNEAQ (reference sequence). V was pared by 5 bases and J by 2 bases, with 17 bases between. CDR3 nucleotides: TGTGCCAGCAGCCCCGAAGAGGGCAACTTCACAGATACGCAGTATTTT. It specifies CASSPEEGNFTDTQYF.

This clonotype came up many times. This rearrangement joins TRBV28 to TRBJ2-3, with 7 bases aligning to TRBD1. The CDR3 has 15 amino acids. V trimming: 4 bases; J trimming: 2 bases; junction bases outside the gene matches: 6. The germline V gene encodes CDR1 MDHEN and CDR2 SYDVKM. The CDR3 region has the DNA TGTGCCAGCAGTTCGGACAGGTGGGACACAGATACGCAGTATTTT. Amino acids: CASSSDRWDTDTQYF.

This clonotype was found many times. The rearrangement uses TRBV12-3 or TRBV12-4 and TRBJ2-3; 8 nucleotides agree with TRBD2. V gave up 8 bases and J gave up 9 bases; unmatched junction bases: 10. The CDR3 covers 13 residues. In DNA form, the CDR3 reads TGTGCCAGCGGGGCGGGAGGCCTGGGAACGCAGTATTTT. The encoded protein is CASGAGGLGTQYF.

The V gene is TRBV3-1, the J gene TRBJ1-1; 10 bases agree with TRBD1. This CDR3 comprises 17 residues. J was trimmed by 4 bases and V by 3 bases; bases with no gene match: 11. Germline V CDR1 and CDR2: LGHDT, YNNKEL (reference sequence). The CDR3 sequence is CASSQVPGQGIGTEAFF. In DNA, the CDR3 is TGTGCCAGCAGCCAGGTCCCGGGACAGGGGATTGGCACTGAAGCTTTCTTT.

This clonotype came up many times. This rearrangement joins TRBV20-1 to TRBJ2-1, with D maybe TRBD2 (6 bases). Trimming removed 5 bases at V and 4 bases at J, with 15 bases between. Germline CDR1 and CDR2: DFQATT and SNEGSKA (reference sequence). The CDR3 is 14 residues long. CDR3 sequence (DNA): TGCAGTGCTGCAACCGGGACTTTTTACAATGAGCAGTTCTTC. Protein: CSAATGTFYNEQFF.

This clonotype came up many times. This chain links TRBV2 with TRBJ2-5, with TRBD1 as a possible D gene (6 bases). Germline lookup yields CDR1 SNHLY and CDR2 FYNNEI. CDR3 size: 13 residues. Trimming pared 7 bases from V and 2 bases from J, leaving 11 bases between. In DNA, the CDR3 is TGTGCCAGCATCGGGCAGGGGCAAGAGACCCAGTACTTC. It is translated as CASIGQGQETQYF.

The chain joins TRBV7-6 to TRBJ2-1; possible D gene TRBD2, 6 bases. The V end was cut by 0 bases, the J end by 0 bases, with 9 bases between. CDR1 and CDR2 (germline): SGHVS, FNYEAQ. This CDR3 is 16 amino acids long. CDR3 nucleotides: TGTGCCAGCAGCTTAGCCCGGGACTTCTCCTACAATGAGCAGTTCTTC. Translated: CASSLARDFSYNEQFF. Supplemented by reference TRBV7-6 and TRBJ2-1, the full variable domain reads GAGVSQSPRYKVTKRGQDVALRCDPISGHVSLYWYRQALGQGPEFLTYFNYEAQQDKSGLPNDRFSAERPEGSISTLTIQRTEQRDSAMYRCASSLARDFSYNEQFFGPGTRLTVL.